This record covers a single T cell receptor (beta chain). What it recognizes is unknown. TCRdb reanalyzed the 5' RACE reads and collapses them to one entry per CDR3 protein, without DNA. Its table lists about 150,000 distinct CDR3 sequences. The entry originates in a study of T cells expressing NK-cell markers. In the study overall: From sorted CD3+CD56+NKG2C+, CD3+CD56+NKG2C- and CD3+CD56-NKG2C+ T cells came the TCR beta repertoires. Sequenced donors, eight in total, included seven who were HCMV-seropositive and one who was seronegative. The study, taken as a whole, reports: About six donors carried dominant NKG2C+ clonotypes that made up roughly 1.0-7.0% of their CD8+ T cells. Leadership of the CD3+CD56-NKG2C+ fraction also belonged to these clonotypes in four donors.

This CDR3 comprises 12 residues. CDR1 and CDR2 from the germline V gene are SEHNR and FQNEAQ (reference sequence). This TCR was sampled from a man aged 18-75 years in good health. The sample taken for sequencing was blood T cells: a sorted CD56 or NKG2C T cell subset, CD4+ or CD8+ T cells, or bulk PBMC T cells (not recorded which). J is TRBJ2-1 and V is TRBV7-9; TCRdb proposes TRBD2, but this gene call is untestable without DNA. The CDR3 sequence is CAASGGYNEQFF. Full variable domain (remainder filled in from reference TRBV7-9 and TRBJ2-1): DTGVSQNPRHKITKRGQNVTFRCDPISEHNRLYWYRQTLGQGPEFLTYFQNEAQLEKSRLLSDRFSAERPKGSFSTLEIQRTEQGDSAMYLCAASGGYNEQFFGPGTRLTVL.